This record covers a single TCR beta chain. The germline CDR1 and CDR2 sequences are SGHDT and YYEEEE. V gave up 4 bases and J gave up 0 bases; unmatched junction bases: 10. The CDR3 is 17 amino acids. Original handling: It was from reference gene primer amplification that nucleated cell counts were estimated. Profiled with immunoSEQ multiplex PCR; TCRdb holds only in-frame clones, not every one. V and J calls and clone size are as listed in that table; D and trimming were resolved from the DNA. Among about 260,000 clones listed, around 84% were seen once. This entry comes from a study of blood T cell repertoires in COVID-19. About the study: Sources were T cells, B-cell-depleted T cells, or PBMCs; the material itself was cDNA or gDNA.

The receptor was derived from a man in his sixties with acute or convalescent COVID-19. This chain connects TRBV5-6 to TRBJ1-2, with 9 positions matching TRBD1. Sequences were obtained from peripheral blood. DNA for the CDR3: TGTGCCAGCAGCGGGCGAGGACAGGGGCATACTAACTATGGCTACACCTTC. It specifies CASSGRGQGHTNYGYTF.